These 21 T cell receptor beta chains originate from one sample sequenced in a study of cytomegalovirus exposure and HLA in healthy donors. Primers: 60 Vbeta forward and 13 Jbeta reverse. Libraries were prepared by immunoSEQ multiplex PCR; TCRdb keeps only in-frame clonotypes and omits some of them. Of 100,000 to 150,000 clones listed, around 74% were seen once; the top ten hold approximately 7.2%. The specimen was PBMCs. All receptors come from a male donor in good health and CMV-seronegative.

This chain uses TRBV18 with TRBJ2-7, with D perhaps matching TRBD2 (5 bases). This CDR3 is built from 14 residues. V was clipped by 3 bases and J by 2 bases, with 11 bases between them. The V gene's germline CDR1 is KGHSH and CDR2 LQKENI. The CDR3 bases are TGTGCCAGCTCACCTGGACTGGCCACCTACGAGCAGTACTTC. Translating gives CASSPGLATYEQYF.

The V and J genes are TRBV7-2 and TRBJ2-1; 8 bases align to TRBD1. With V trimmed by 5 bases and J by 4 bases, 10 bases remained unmatched. This CDR3 is built from 16 residues. Germline-derived CDR1 and CDR2 are SGHTA and FQGNSA. The CDR3 is CASSGHAGQAYNEQFF. The DNA of the CDR3 is TGTGCCAGCAGCGGACATGCGGGACAGGCTTACAATGAGCAGTTCTTC.

This chain joins TRBV6-5 and TRBJ1-3; D not certain. Per the germline V gene, CDR1 is MNHEY and CDR2 is SVGAGI. CDR3 size: 14 residues. The V end was cut by 2 bases, the J end by 7 bases, with 12 bases between. The CDR3 region has the DNA TGTGCCAGCAGTTACGCGGGCGTGGGTAACACCATATATTTT. This encodes CASSYAGVGNTIYF.

This clone occurred a few times. The V call is TRBV28, the J call TRBJ2-3, with D uncertain. The CDR3 consists of 15 residues. Per germline, CDR1 MDHEN and CDR2 SYDVKM. Trimming cost V 5 bases and J 6 bases, with 18 bases left between them. CDR3 nucleotide sequence: TGTGCCAGCAGTCTGGCCCTCCTGACACAGGATACGCAGTATTTT. Translating gives CASSLALLTQDTQYF. The variable domain in full, completed from reference TRBV28 and TRBJ2-3, reads DVKVTQSSRYLVKRTGEKVFLECVQDMDHENMFWYRQDPGLGLRLIYFSYDVKMKEKGDIPEGYSVSREKKERFSLILESASTNQTSMYLCASSLALLTQDTQYFGPGTRLTVL.

As to this clone: Compared with germline, one end of the junction differs, possibly owing to a read error. The chain combines TRBV7-9 with TRBJ2-7, with 10 bases identical to TRBD2. Germline V lookup: CDR1 SEHNR, CDR2 FQNEAQ (reference sequence). This CDR3 comprises 11 residues. The CDR3: CSSSPGLAVSF. The CDR3 nucleotides are TGTTCCAGCAGCCCTGGACTAGCGGTTTCCTTC. Together with reference TRBV7-9 and TRBJ2-7, the CDR3 gives the full variable domain: DTGVSQNPRHKITKRGQNVTFRCDPISEHNRLYWYRQTLGQGPEFLTYFQNEAQLEKSRLLSDRFSAERPKGSFSTLEIQRTEQGDSAMYLCSSSPGLAVSFGPGTRLTVT.

This clone was seen more than once but under ten times. The J gene is TRBJ2-6, the V gene TRBV7-2; TRBD2 might be the D (6 bases). V dropped 2 bases and J dropped 0 bases, with 14 bases sitting between them. This CDR3 is 18 amino acids long. Germline CDR1 reads SGHTA; CDR2 reads FQGNSA. CDR3 bases: TGTGCCAGCAGCTTAAGCGCGGCGGGAAACTCTGGGGCCAACGTCCTGACTTTC. This sequence encodes CASSLSAAGNSGANVLTF.

V and J are TRBV5-4 and TRBJ2-7; 13 nucleotides line up with TRBD2. This CDR3 is built from 18 residues. The junction had 15 bases not matched to a gene; V was cut back by 3 bases and J by 6 bases. Germline values: CDR1 SGHNT, CDR2 YYREEE (reference sequence). In DNA form, the CDR3 reads TGTGCCAGCAGCTCCGGACTAGCGGGAGTCCAAAGGGGGAGCGAGCAGTACTTC. Its protein product is CASSSGLAGVQRGSEQYF.

The CDR3, as DNA: TGTGCCAGCAGCTTACTTCTAGCGGGAGGGCCAGAAGAGACCCAGTACTTC. Amino acid sequence: CASSLLLAGGPEETQYF. The chain couples TRBV11-2 to TRBJ2-5; TRBD2 aligns across 12 bases. In germline, CDR1 is SGHAT, CDR2 FQNNGV. The ends lost 2 bases at V and 3 bases at J; junction bases unmatched: 7. The CDR3 covers 17 residues.

The V call is TRBV29-1, the J call TRBJ1-1; TRBD1 matches at 8 bases. V gave up 7 bases and J gave up 3 bases; unmatched junction bases: 7. The CDR3 sequence is 13 residues long. From germline, CDR1 is SQVTM and CDR2 ANQGSEA. CDR3 sequence: CSGKEDRDTEAFF. CDR3 nucleotide sequence: TGCAGCGGAAAAGAGGACAGGGACACTGAAGCTTTCTTT.

The V call is TRBV7-9, the J call TRBJ2-2; 8 bases align to TRBD1. Germline V CDR1 and CDR2: SEHNR, FQNEAQ (reference sequence). V lost 4 bases, J lost 6 bases, and 1 base stayed unmatched. The CDR3 has 13 amino acids. This CDR3 is CASSSQGAGELFF. The CDR3 DNA reads TGTGCCAGCAGCTCACAGGGGGCCGGGGAGCTGTTTTTT.

The chain couples TRBV29-1 to TRBJ2-5; 7 bases match TRBD2. The CDR3 totals 13 residues. V dropped 6 bases and J dropped 3; count of bases not matched to a gene: 7. Germline V gives CDR1 SQVTM, CDR2 ANQGSEA. The CDR3 region is CSVSGTIKETQYF. Written as DNA, the CDR3 is TGCAGCGTATCCGGGACTATTAAAGAGACCCAGTACTTC.

This clone was detected a few times. The rearrangement joins TRBV11-3 to TRBJ2-1; TRBD1 matches 8 bases. With 5 bases clipped from V and 11 bases from J, the junction kept 8 bases outside the gene matches. This CDR3 comprises 13 residues. The germline V gene encodes CDR1 SGHNT and CDR2 YENEEA. For the CDR3, the DNA is TGTGCCAGCAGCCAGACGACAGGGGCTAAGCAGTTCTTC. Protein: CASSQTTGAKQFF. The variable domain in full, with the rest retrieved from reference TRBV11-3 and TRBJ2-1, is EAGVVQSPRYKIIEKKQPVAFWCNPISGHNTLYWYLQNLGQGPELLIRYENEEAVDDSQLPKDRFSAERLKGVDSTLKIQPAELGDSAVYLCASSQTTGAKQFFGPGTRLTVL.

V and J are TRBV5-1 and TRBJ1-2, with 10 bases that match TRBD1. J lost 4 bases, V lost 6 bases, and 3 bases had no gene match. The CDR3 consists of 13 residues. Per germline, CDR1 SGHRS and CDR2 YFSETQ. The DNA for the CDR3 is TGCGCCAGCACCAGGACAGGGGGCTATGGCTACACCTTC. The encoded protein is CASTRTGGYGYTF.

The genes are TRBV4-2 and TRBJ1-5; no reliable D call. The CDR3 length is 16 residues. Germline CDR1 LGHNA, CDR2 YNFKEQ. Trimming left V 0 bases short and J 8 bases short, with 17 bases between. Here the CDR3 DNA reads TGTGCCAGCAGCCAAGAGGTGGGCAAGACCCTGGAGCCCCAGCATTTT. Protein: CASSQEVGKTLEPQHF.

V is TRBV18 and J is TRBJ1-4; D not certain. The CDR3 spans 17 residues. Germline lookup yields CDR1 KGHSH and CDR2 LQKENI. V shed 2 bases and J shed 0 bases, with 13 bases lying between them. The CDR3: CASSPAKQVATNEKLFF. DNA for the CDR3: TGTGCCAGCTCACCAGCAAAGCAGGTTGCAACTAATGAAAAACTGTTTTTT.

The rearrangement uses TRBV27 and TRBJ2-5; 9 bases are shared with TRBD1. Germline CDR1 and CDR2: MNHEY and SMNVEV (reference sequence). Trimming took 5 bases from V and 4 from J; bases not matched to a gene: 5. CDR3 length: 14 amino acids. The CDR3 is CASSVRQGGETQYF. DNA of the CDR3: TGTGCCAGCAGTGTCAGACAGGGGGGAGAGACCCAGTACTTC.

The CDR3 region has the DNA TGTGCCAGCAGTCGGAGGGAAAACAATGAGCAGTTCTTC. Protein sequence: CASSRRENNEQFF. This chain connects TRBV28 to TRBJ2-1, with a possible D match to TRBD2 (6 bases). Trimming removed 5 bases at V and 5 bases at J, with 10 bases between. Germline V CDR1 and CDR2: MDHEN, SYDVKM. The CDR3 is made up of 13 amino acids. Looking up the rest from reference TRBV28 and TRBJ2-1 gives the full variable domain: DVKVTQSSRYLVKRTGEKVFLECVQDMDHENMFWYRQDPGLGLRLIYFSYDVKMKEKGDIPEGYSVSREKKERFSLILESASTNQTSMYLCASSRRENNEQFFGPGTRLTVL.

The chain carries TRBV6-5 and TRBJ1-1; no clear D. The CDR3 spans 12 residues. The V and J ends lost 6 bases and 1 base respectively, with 6 bases between them. Germline V CDR1 and CDR2: MNHEY, SVGAGI. The CDR3 protein is CASSPRNTEAFF. The CDR3 DNA sequence: TGTGCCAGCAGCCCCAGGAACACTGAAGCTTTCTTT.

The chain uses TRBV7-9 and TRBJ2-6; the D gene is possibly TRBD1 (6 bases). This CDR3 has 17 amino acids. The germline gives CDR1 SEHNR, CDR2 FQNEAQ (reference sequence). V shed 5 bases and J shed 1 base, with 15 bases lying between them. CDR3 DNA: TGTGCCAGCAGCGCCCGGACAGCCCTTTCTGGGGCCAACGTCCTGACTTTC. As protein: CASSARTALSGANVLTF.

This clone appeared a single time. The rearrangement links TRBV28 to TRBJ1-6; 7 nucleotides align to TRBD1. Germline assignment: CDR1 MDHEN and CDR2 SYDVKM. The J segment lost 5 bases and the V segment lost 5 bases, leaving 6 bases of the junction unmatched. The CDR3 totals 15 residues. CDR3 protein: CASSRTGVDNSPLHF. The DNA for the CDR3 is TGTGCCAGCAGTAGAACAGGGGTTGATAATTCACCCCTCCACTTT.

The chain recombines TRBV6-5 with TRBJ2-3; 8 bases align to TRBD1. The length of the CDR3 is 15 residues. The germline V gene encodes CDR1 MNHEY and CDR2 SVGAGI. Trimming cost V 6 bases and J 0 bases; bases outside gene matches: 5. The CDR3 bases are TGTGCCAGCAGACTAGACAGGGGCAGCACAGATACGCAGTATTTT. It yields the protein CASRLDRGSTDTQYF.